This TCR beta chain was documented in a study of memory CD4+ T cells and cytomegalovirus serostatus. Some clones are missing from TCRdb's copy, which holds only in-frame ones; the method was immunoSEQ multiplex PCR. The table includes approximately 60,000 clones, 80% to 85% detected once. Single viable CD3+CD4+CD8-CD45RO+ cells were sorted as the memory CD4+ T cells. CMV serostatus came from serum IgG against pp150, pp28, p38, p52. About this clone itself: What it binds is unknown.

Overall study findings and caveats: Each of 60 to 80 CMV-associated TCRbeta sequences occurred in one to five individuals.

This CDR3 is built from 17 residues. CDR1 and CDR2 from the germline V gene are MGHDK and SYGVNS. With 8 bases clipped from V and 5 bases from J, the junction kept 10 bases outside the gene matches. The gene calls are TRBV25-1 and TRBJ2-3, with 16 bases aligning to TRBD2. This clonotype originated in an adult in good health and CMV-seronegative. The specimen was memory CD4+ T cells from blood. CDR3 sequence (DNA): TGTGCCAGCCGGGGACTAGCGGGAGGGCCGGAGGGAGATACGCAGTATTTT. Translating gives CASRGLAGGPEGDTQYF.